Given below is one T cell receptor (beta chain) in context. Between the trimmed V and J ends, which lost 9 bases and 4 bases, there was a span of 12 bases. This CDR3 region has 13 residues. Germline CDR1 reads SNHLY; CDR2 reads FYNNEI. The data stem from a study of blood T cell repertoires in COVID-19. Some clones are missing from TCRdb's copy, which holds only in-frame ones; the method was immunoSEQ multiplex PCR. The sample has over 120,000 clones, approximately 78% seen once. The J gene is TRBJ1-4, the V gene TRBV2, with D unclear. This TCR came from a woman aged 45 to 65 who had recovered from COVID-19. Sequences were obtained from PBMCs or T cells enriched from blood (not recorded which). In DNA, the CDR3 is TGTGCCAGTGGAGGACGGATTAATGAAAAACTGTTTTTT. Its protein product is CASGGRINEKLFF.